This T cell receptor beta chain was captured by sequencing in a study of T-cell memory formation after mild COVID-19. This clonotype was seen a handful of times. Trimming took 3 bases from V and 2 from J, leaving 8 bases between them. Germline CDR1 is SGHRS and CDR2 is YFSETQ. The CDR3 loop spans 14 amino acids. TCR alpha and TCR beta cDNA libraries with sample barcodes and UMIs came from 5'RACE using constant-segment primers. TCRdb redid the calling of the 5' RACE reads with MiXCR, one entry per CDR3 protein. There are 280,000 or so distinct CDR3 sequences in the sample; 8% to 9% occur only once, and under 25% lies in the top ten.

The chain carries TRBV5-1 and TRBJ2-2; D is unresolved. Sample: PBMCs or a T cell subset sorted from them (not recorded which). The TCR was taken from a man aged 18-30 years who had mild COVID-19 (a few samples of this study predate the infection). Cell type and time point are not known. CDR3 sequence reads: CASSSNRNTGELFF. The CDR3 DNA reads as TGCGCCAGCAGCTCCAACCGAAACACCGGGGAGCTGTTTTTT.